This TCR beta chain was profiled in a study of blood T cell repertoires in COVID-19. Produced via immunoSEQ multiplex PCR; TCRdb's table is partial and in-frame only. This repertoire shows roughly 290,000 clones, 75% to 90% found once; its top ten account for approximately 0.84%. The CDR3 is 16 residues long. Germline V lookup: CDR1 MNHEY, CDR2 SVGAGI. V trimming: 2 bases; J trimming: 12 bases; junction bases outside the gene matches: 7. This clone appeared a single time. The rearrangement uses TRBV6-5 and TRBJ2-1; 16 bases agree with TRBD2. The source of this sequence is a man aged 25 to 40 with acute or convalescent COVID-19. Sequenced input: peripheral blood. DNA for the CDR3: TGTGCCAGCAGTTACGGTGGGACTAGCGGGAGGGCTGGGCAGTTCTTC. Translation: CASSYGGTSGRAGQFF.